This passage covers 13 T cell receptor beta chains from one sample sequenced in a study of blood T cell repertoires in COVID-19 (TCRdb year 2020). Receptors were amplified or captured by the immunoSEQ multiplex PCR assay. This is the immuneACCESS table as TCRdb keeps it, with only in-frame sequences that have V and J called. A part of the clones is gone; compared with another copy, unresolved V genes explain less than half, and the rest is unexplained. In this sample the table shows under 85,000 clones, 65% to 85% of which occur a single time. The biggest ten clones account for roughly 5.4% of the sample. Sequencing was done on a sample of peripheral blood. These receptor sequences come from a man aged 50 to 59 with active COVID-19.

This rearrangement joins TRBV18 to TRBJ2-5, with D perhaps matching TRBD2 (5 bases). Trimming removed 2 bases from V and 4 bases from J, with 11 bases in between. Per the germline V gene, CDR1 is KGHSH and CDR2 is LQKENI. There are 14 residues in the CDR3. CDR3 protein: CASSPAGMGETQYF. The DNA of the CDR3 is TGTGCCAGCTCACCAGCGGGTATGGGAGAGACCCAGTACTTC.

The chain uses TRBV5-6 and TRBJ1-2; TRBD1 aligns across 7 bases. V dropped 4 bases and J dropped 5; count of bases not matched to a gene: 8. The CDR3 loop spans 14 amino acids. Germline CDR1 reads SGHDT; CDR2 reads YYEEEE. As DNA, the CDR3 is TGTGCCAGCAGCCCGGGACAGAACAGATATGGCTACACCTTC. Protein product: CASSPGQNRYGYTF.

The chain carries TRBV5-1 and TRBJ1-5; the D gene is possibly TRBD1 (5 bases). Germline lookup yields CDR1 SGHRS and CDR2 YFSETQ. CDR3 length equals 14 residues. The V gene lost 4 bases and the J gene lost 5 bases, with 13 bases spanning the gap. CDR3 nucleotides: TGCGCCAGCAGCAGGGGAGGGGAAGATCAGCCCCAGCATTTT. It specifies CASSRGGEDQPQHF.

This clone was seen a few times. The rearrangement joins TRBV4-1 to TRBJ2-3, with TRBD1 matching 9 bases. With V trimmed by 0 bases and J by 8 bases, 15 bases remained unmatched. From germline, CDR1 is MGHRA and CDR2 YSYEKL. The CDR3 consists of 18 residues. The CDR3 DNA sequence: TGCGCCAGCAGCCAAGATTCAACCCGGGACAGGGTGTACGGTACGCAGTATTTT. Translating gives CASSQDSTRDRVYGTQYF.

The chain combines TRBV11-2 with TRBJ1-6, with D tentatively TRBD1 (5 bases). The CDR3 has 14 amino acids. Per the germline V gene, CDR1 is SGHAT and CDR2 is FQNNGV. Trimming pared 3 bases from V and 9 bases from J, leaving 12 bases between. The CDR3 DNA sequence: TGTGCCAGCAGCTTTACATCAAGGGGTTCACCCCTCCACTTT. Amino acid sequence: CASSFTSRGSPLHF.

The chain carries TRBV19 and TRBJ1-5; TRBD1 aligns across 7 bases. The V and J ends lost 6 bases and 1 base, in that order; junction bases with no gene match: 9. Germline V gene sequence: CDR1 LNHDA, CDR2 SQIVND (reference sequence). CDR3 length: 16 amino acids. CDR3 nucleotides: TGTGCCAGTAGGTTGAGGGGGCCCCAAAGCAATCAGCCCCAGCATTTT. Translated, it gives CASRLRGPQSNQPQHF.

The chain couples TRBV12-3 or TRBV12-4 to TRBJ2-1; perhaps TRBD1 as D (5 bases). This CDR3 has 12 residues. The V end was cut by 5 bases, the J end by 6 bases, with 8 bases between. CDR3: CASSGAFNEQFF. DNA of the CDR3: TGTGCCAGCAGTGGGGCCTTCAATGAGCAGTTCTTC.

The V gene is TRBV29-1, the J gene TRBJ2-1; 9 bases match TRBD2. The trim removed 4 bases at V and 6 bases at J, leaving 7 bases unmatched. This CDR3 is 14 amino acids long. Germline CDR1 SQVTM, CDR2 ANQGSEA. DNA of the CDR3: TGCAGCGTTGCCCGGCGGGGGGGCCGCAATGAGCAGTTCTTC. Translated: CSVARRGGRNEQFF.

This clone came up a few times. V usage is TRBV5-1 and J usage is TRBJ1-1; no firm D call. Between the trimmed V and J ends, which lost 1 base and 0 bases, there was a span of 19 bases. Germline loops: CDR1 SGHRS, CDR2 YFSETQ. The CDR3 covers 18 residues. CDR3 protein: CASSLRFVGRPMNTEAFF. In nucleotides, the CDR3 is TGCGCCAGCAGCTTGAGGTTCGTGGGGAGACCCATGAACACTGAAGCTTTCTTT.

The V and J genes are TRBV7-9 and TRBJ2-3; TRBD1 is a possible D gene (6 bases). Germline V gene lookup returns CDR1 SEHNR and CDR2 FQNEAQ (reference sequence). V lost 1 base and J lost 7, with 15 bases in between. The CDR3 sequence is 15 residues long. The CDR3 here is CASSLGAPGENTQYF. The CDR3 region has the DNA TGTGCCAGCAGCTTAGGAGCCCCAGGGGAGAATACGCAGTATTTT.

This chain connects TRBV3-1 (or the pseudogene TRBV3-2) to TRBJ2-1; D might be TRBD2 (6 bases). V gave up 4 bases and J gave up 5 bases, with 15 bases separating them. Germline V lookup: CDR1 LGHDT, CDR2 YNNKEL (reference sequence). The CDR3 has 15 amino acids. The CDR3 DNA reads TGTGCCAGCAGCCCACCGACTAGAAGCCACAATGAGCAGTTCTTC. Its translation: CASSPPTRSHNEQFF.

This sequence joins TRBV19 and TRBJ2-1; 9 bases are a match to TRBD1. With 1 base clipped from V and 9 bases from J, the junction kept 7 bases outside the gene matches. This CDR3 spans 15 amino acids. Germline lookup yields CDR1 LNHDA and CDR2 SQIVND (reference sequence). The CDR3 bases are TGTGCCAGTAGTATAGCGGGGACAGGGTTGCTTGAGCAGTTCTTC. This gives the protein CASSIAGTGLLEQFF.

V gene TRBV29-1 combines with J gene TRBJ1-4; weak D call: TRBD1 (5 bases). The V end was cut by 4 bases, the J end by 5 bases, with 11 bases between. The CDR3 consists of 13 residues. Germline CDR1 reads SQVTM; CDR2 reads ANQGSEA. CDR3 amino acids: CSVGGGMNEKLFF. The CDR3 nucleotides are TGCAGCGTTGGGGGGGGGATGAATGAAAAACTGTTTTTT.